This TCR beta chain was found in a study of T cells in Graves' hyperthyroidism and ophthalmopathy. RNA transcripts served as the template for amplifying TCR beta CDR3 regions. The TCR CDR3 was amplified in a first-round RT-PCR using the HTBI primer set. TCRdb processed the multiplex PCR reads anew with MiXCR; each CDR3 protein has one entry. The sample lists 250,000 to 300,000 distinct CDR3 sequences, around 15% occurring once. Any symptoms of ophthalmopathy came after the first hyperthyroidism diagnosis, from which the blood sample dates. PBMCs were derived from under 13 ml fresh peripheral blood. As concerns this clonotype: The junction differs from germline at one of its ends, possibly a read error.

The germline gives CDR1 GTSNPN, CDR2 SVGIG (reference sequence). There are 12 residues in the CDR3. Sequencing was carried out using blood. The rearrangement joins TRBV30 to TRBJ2-3, with D hard to call. This TCR was sampled from a woman aged 50 to 60 with Graves' hyperthyroidism that later progressed to Graves' ophthalmopathy. In DNA form, the CDR3 reads TGTGCCTGGAGTTTTCTTGTAGATGCGCAGTATTTT. Residues: CAWSFLVDAQYF. The whole variable domain, remainder taken from reference TRBV30 and TRBJ2-3, is SQTIHQWPATLVQPVGSPLSLECTVEGTSNPNLYWYRQAAGRGLQLLFYSVGIGQISSEVPQNLSASRPQDRQFILSSKKLLLSDSGFYLCAWSFLVDAQYFGPGTRLTVL.